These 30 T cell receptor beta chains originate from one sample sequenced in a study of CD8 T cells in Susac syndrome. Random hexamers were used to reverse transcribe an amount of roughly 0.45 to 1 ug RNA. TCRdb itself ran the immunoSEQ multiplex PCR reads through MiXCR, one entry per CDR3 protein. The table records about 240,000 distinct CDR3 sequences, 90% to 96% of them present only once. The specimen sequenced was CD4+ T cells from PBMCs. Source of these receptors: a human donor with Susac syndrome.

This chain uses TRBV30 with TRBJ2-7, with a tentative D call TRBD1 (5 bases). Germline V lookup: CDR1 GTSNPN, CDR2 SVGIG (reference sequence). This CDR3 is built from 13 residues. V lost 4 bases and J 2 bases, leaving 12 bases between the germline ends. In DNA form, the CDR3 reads TGTGCCTGGACCAAGGACATTACCTACGAGCAGTACTTC. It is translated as CAWTKDITYEQYF.

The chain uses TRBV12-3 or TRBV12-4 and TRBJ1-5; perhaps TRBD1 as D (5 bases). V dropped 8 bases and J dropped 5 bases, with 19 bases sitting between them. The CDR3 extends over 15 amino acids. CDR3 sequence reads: CASRGGAGRYQPQHF. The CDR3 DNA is TGTGCCAGCCGGGGTGGGGCTGGCCGCTATCAGCCCCAGCATTTT.

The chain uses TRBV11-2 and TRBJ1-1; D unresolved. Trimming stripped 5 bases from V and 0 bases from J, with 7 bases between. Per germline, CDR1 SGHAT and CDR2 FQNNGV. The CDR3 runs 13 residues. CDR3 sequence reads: CASSTRMNTEAFF. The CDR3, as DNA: TGTGCCAGCAGCACCAGGATGAACACTGAAGCTTTCTTT.

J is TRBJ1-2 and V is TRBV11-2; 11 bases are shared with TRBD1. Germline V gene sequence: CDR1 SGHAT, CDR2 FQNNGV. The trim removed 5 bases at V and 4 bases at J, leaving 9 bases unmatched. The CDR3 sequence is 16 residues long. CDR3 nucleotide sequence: TGTGCCAGCAGCCCCGGACAGGGGGCGTCTCTCTATGGCTACACCTTC. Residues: CASSPGQGASLYGYTF.

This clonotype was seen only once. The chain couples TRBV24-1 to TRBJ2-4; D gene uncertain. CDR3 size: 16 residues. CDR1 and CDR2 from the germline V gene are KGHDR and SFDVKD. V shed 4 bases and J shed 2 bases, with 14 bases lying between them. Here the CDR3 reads CATSEPGPGSKNIQYF. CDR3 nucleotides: TGTGCCACCAGTGAGCCCGGTCCCGGGTCCAAAAACATTCAGTACTTC.

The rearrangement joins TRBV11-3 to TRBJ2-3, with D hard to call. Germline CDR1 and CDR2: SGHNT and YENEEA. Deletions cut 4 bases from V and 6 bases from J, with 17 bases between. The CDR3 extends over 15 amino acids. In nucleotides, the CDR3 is TGTGCCAGCAGCTCTATCCTCCCGGCCTTGGATACGCAGTATTTT. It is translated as CASSSILPALDTQYF.

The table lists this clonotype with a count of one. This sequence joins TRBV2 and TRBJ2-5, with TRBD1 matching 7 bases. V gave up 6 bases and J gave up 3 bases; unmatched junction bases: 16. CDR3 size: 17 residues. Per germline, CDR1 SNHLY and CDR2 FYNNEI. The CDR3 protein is CASRTRDRDSAKETQYF. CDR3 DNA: TGTGCCAGCAGAACCAGGGACCGGGACAGCGCAAAAGAGACCCAGTACTTC. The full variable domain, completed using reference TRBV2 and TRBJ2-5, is EPEVTQTPSHQVTQMGQEVILRCVPISNHLYFYWYRQILGQKVEFLVSFYNNEISEKSEIFDDQFSVERPDGSNFTLKIRSTKLEDSAMYFCASRTRDRDSAKETQYFGPGTRLLVL.

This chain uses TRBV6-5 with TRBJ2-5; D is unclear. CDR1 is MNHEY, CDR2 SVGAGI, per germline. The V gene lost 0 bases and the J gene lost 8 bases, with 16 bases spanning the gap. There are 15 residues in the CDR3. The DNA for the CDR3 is TGTGCCAGCAGTTACTCGAATAGCCCGTCGTTAACCCAGTACTTC. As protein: CASSYSNSPSLTQYF.

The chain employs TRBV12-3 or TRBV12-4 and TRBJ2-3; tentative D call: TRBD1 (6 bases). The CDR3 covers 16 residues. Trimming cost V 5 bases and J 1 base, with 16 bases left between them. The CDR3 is CASSEVTGWGTDTQYF. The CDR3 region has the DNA TGTGCCAGCAGTGAAGTAACAGGGTGGGGCACAGATACGCAGTATTTT.

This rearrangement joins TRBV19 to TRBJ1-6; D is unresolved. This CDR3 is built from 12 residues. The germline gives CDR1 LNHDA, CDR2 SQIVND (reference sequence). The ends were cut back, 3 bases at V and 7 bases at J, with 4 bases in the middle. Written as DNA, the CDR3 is TGTGCCAGTAGTATGCCGAATTCACCCCTCCACTTT. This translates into CASSMPNSPLHF.

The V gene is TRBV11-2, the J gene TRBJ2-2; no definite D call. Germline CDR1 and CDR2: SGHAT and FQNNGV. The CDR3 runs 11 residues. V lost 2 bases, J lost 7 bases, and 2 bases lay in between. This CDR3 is CASSLFGELFF. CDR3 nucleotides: TGTGCCAGCAGCTTATTCGGGGAGCTGTTTTTT.

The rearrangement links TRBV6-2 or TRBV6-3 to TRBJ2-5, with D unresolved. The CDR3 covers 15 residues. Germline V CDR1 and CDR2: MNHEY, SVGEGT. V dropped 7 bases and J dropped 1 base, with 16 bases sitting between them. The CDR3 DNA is TGTGCCAGCAACGGCCGGTCAGGTCTCCAAGAGACCCAGTACTTC. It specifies CASNGRSGLQETQYF.

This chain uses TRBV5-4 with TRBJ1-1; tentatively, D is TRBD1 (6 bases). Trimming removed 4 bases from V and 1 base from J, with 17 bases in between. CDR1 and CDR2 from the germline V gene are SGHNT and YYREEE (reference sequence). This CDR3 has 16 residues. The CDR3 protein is CASSHPGTLGNTEAFF. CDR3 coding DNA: TGTGCCAGCAGCCACCCCGGGACATTGGGGAACACTGAAGCTTTCTTT.

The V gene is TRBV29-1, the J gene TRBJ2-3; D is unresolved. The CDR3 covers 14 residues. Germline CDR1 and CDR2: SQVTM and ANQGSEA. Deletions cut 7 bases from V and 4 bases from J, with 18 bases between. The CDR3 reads CSGTGPKDPDTQYF. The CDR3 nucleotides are TGCAGCGGAACCGGTCCAAAGGACCCAGATACGCAGTATTTT.

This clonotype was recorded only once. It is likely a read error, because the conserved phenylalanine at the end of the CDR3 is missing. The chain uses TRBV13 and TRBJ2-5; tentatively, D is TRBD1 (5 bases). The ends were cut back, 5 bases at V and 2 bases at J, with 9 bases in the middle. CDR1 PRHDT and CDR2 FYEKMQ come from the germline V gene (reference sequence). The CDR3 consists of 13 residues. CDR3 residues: CASSPDRQETQYL. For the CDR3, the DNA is TGTGCCAGCAGCCCCGACAGACAAGAGACCCAGTACCTC.

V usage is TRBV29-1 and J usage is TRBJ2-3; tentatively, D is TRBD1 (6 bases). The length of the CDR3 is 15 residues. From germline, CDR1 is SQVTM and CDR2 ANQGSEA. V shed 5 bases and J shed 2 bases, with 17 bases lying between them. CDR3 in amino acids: CSVRRQELLTDTQYF. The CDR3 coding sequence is TGCAGCGTTCGTAGACAGGAGCTACTCACAGATACGCAGTATTTT.

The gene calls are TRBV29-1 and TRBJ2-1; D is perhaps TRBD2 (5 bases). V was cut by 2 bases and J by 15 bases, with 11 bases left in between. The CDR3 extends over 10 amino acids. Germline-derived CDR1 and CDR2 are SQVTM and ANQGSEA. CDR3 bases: TGCAGCGTTGAAAGGACTCCACCGTTCTTC. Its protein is CSVERTPPFF.

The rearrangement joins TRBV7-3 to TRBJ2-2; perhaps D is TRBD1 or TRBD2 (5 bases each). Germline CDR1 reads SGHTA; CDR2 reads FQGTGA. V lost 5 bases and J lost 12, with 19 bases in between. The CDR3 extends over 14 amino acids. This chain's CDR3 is CASSQGTGSRKLFF. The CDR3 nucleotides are TGTGCCAGCAGCCAAGGGACGGGGTCAAGGAAGCTGTTTTTT.

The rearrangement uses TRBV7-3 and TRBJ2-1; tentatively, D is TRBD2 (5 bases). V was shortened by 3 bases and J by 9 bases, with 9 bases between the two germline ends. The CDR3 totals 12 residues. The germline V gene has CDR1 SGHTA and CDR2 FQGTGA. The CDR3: CASSLPGIEQFF. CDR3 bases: TGTGCCAGCAGCTTGCCGGGGATTGAGCAGTTCTTC.

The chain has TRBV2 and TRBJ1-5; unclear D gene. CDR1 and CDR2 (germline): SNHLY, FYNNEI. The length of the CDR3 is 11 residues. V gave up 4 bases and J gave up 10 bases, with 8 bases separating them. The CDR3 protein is CASSVVGPQHF. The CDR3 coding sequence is TGTGCCAGCAGTGTAGTGGGTCCCCAGCATTTT.

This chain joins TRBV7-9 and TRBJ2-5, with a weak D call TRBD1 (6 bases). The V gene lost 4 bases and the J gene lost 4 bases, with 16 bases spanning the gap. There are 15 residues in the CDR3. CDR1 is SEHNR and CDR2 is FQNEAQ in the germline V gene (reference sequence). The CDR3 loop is CASSSSRDKRETQYF. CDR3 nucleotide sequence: TGTGCCAGCAGCTCCTCACGGGACAAAAGAGAGACCCAGTACTTC. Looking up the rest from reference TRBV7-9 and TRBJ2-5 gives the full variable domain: DTGVSQNPRHKITKRGQNVTFRCDPISEHNRLYWYRQTLGQGPEFLTYFQNEAQLEKSRLLSDRFSAERPKGSFSTLEIQRTEQGDSAMYLCASSSSRDKRETQYFGPGTRLLVL.

CDR3 in DNA: TGTGCCAGTAGTACAGGGGTTGAGTTGGAGACCCAGTACTTC. Protein sequence: CASSTGVELETQYF. The rearrangement links TRBV19 to TRBJ2-5, with a tentative D call TRBD1 (6 bases). Trimming left V 4 bases short and J 5 bases short, with 14 bases between. Germline V gives CDR1 LNHDA, CDR2 SQIVND (reference sequence). The CDR3 has 14 amino acids.

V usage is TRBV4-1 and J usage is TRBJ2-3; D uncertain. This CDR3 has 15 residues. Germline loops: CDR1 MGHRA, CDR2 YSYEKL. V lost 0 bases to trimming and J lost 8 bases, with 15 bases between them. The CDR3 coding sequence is TGCGCCAGCAGCCAAGATGGGCCGCCCACTGGTACGCAGTATTTT. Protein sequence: CASSQDGPPTGTQYF.

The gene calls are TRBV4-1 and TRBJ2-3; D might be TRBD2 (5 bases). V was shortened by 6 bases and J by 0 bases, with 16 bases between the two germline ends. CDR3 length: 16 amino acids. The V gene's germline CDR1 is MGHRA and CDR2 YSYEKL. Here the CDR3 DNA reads TGCGCCAGCAGGGAAGGAGGCAGACTTAGCACAGATACGCAGTATTTT. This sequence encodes CASREGGRLSTDTQYF.

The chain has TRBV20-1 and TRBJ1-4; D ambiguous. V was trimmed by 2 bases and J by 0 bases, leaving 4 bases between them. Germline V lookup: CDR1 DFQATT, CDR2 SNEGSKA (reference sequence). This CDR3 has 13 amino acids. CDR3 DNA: TGCAGTGCTAGATACGCAACTAATGAAAAACTGTTTTTT. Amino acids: CSARYATNEKLFF.

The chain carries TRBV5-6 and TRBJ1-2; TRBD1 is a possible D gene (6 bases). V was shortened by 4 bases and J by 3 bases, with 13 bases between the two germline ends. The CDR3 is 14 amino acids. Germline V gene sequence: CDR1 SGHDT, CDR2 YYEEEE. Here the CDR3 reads CASSRGGADYGYTF. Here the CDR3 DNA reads TGTGCCAGCAGCCGCGGGGGGGCTGACTATGGCTACACCTTC.

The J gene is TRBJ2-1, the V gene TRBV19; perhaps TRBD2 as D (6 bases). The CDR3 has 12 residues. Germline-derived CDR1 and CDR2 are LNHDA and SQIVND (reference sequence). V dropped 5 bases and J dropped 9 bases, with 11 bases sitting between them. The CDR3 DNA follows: TGTGCCAGTAGTCCCCGGAGGGTTGAGCAGTTCTTC. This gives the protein CASSPRRVEQFF.

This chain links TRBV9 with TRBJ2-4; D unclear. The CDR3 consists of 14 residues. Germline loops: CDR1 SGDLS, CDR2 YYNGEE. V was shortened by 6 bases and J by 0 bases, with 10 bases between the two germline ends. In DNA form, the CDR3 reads TGTGCCAGCACGGACGGGTTAGCCAAAAACATTCAGTACTTC. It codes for CASTDGLAKNIQYF.

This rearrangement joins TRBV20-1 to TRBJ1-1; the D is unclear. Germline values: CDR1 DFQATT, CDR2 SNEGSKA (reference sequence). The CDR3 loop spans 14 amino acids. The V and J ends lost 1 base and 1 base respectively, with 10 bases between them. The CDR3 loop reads CSARVGSENTEAFF. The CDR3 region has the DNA TGCAGTGCTAGAGTTGGTTCAGAGAACACTGAAGCTTTCTTT.

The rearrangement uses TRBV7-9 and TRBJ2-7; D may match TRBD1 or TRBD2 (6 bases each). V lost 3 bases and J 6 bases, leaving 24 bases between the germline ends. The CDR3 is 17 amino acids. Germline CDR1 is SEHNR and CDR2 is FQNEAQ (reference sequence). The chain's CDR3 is CASSFMGYKGGLVEQYF. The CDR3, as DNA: TGTGCCAGCAGCTTCATGGGTTACAAGGGGGGCCTGGTCGAGCAGTACTTC.